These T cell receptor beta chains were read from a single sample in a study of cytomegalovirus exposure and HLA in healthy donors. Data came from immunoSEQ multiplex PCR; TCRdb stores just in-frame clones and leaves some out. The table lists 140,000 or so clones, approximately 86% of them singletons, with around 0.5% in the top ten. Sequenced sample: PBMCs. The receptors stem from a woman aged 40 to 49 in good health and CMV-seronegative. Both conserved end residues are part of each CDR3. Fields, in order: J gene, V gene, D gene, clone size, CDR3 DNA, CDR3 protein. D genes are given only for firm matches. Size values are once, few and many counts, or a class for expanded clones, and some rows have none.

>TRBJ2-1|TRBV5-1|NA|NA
TGCGCCAGCAGCTTGTCGGGGAGGAACCCCTACAATGAGCAGTTCTTC
CASSLSGRNPYNEQFF
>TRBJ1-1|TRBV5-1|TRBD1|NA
TGCGCCAGCAGCGCCGGGACAGAGACTAACACTGAAGCTTTCTTT
CASSAGTETNTEAFF
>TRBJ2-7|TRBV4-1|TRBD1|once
TGCGCCAGCAGCCGGGGACAGGGGGCGTCCAACGAGCAGTACTTC
CASSRGQGASNEQYF
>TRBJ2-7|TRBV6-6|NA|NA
TGTGCCAGCAGTTACGGCATCCACGAGCAGTACTTC
CASSYGIHEQYF
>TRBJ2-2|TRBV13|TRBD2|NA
TGTGCCAGCAGCTTCCGACTAGCGGGGGGGGCCGGGGAGCTGTTTTTT
CASSFRLAGGAGELFF
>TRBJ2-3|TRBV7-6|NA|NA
TGTGCCAGCAGCTTAGTCCCGGGTCTCTTCCGAGATACGCAGTATTTT
CASSLVPGLFRDTQYF
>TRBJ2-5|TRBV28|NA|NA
TGTGCCAGCGGGTTTTACGGGGATGGGCAAGAGACCCAGTACTTC
CASGFYGDGQETQYF
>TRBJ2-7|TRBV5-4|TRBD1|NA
TGTGCCAGCAGCACGGGACAGCTCCAGGGGGAGTACTTC
CASSTGQLQGEYF
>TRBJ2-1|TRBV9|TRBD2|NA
TGTGCCAGCAGCGTTAGCGGGTCCTACAATGAGCAGTTCTTC
CASSVSGSYNEQFF
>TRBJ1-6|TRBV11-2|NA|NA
TGTGCCAGCAGCTTAGTGAGCTCCTATAATTCACCCCTCCACTTT
CASSLVSSYNSPLHF
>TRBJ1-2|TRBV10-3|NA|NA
TGTGCCATCAGCCAGAACAGTAACTATGGCTACACCTTC
CAISQNSNYGYTF
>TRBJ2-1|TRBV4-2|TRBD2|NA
TGTGCCAGCAGCCGTCTAGCGGGGGAGCAGTTCTTC
CASSRLAGEQFF
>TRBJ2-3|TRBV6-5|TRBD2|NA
TGTGCCAGCAGGACCCTCGGGGACTACACAGATACGCAGTATTTT
CASRTLGDYTDTQYF
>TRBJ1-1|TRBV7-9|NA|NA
TGTGCCAGCAGCTTAGCCTTAGCTGAAGCTTTCTTT
CASSLALAEAFF
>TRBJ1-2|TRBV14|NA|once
TGTGCCAGCAGCCAAGATTGGAGGGCGAACTATGGCTACACCTTC
CASSQDWRANYGYTF
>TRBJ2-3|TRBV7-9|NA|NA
TGTTCCAGCAGCCATAGCACAGATACGCAGTATTTT
CSSSHSTDTQYF
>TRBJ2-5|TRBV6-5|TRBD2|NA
TGTGCCAGCAGTTACGGGGGGAGGGGAGGGGAGACCCAGTACTTC
CASSYGGRGGETQYF
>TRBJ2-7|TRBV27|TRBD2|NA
TGTGCCAGCAGTTTAACTCCTAGCGGGACCTACGAGCAGTACTTC
CASSLTPSGTYEQYF
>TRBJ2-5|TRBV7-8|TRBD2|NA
TGTGCCACCCGGCCAATAGCGGGACAAGAGACCCAGTACTTC
CATRPIAGQETQYF
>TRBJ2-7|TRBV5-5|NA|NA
TGTGCCAGCAGCTTGGCCCCGGGGCAGGGGTACACCTACGAGCAGTACTTC
CASSLAPGQGYTYEQYF
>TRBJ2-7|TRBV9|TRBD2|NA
TGTGCCAGCAGCGTAGGGACTAGCGGGCCTCCAGACTACGAGCAGTACTTC
CASSVGTSGPPDYEQYF
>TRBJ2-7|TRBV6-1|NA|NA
TGTGCCAGCAGTGAAGGACAGGCCTCAAATTACGAGCAGTACTTC
CASSEGQASNYEQYF
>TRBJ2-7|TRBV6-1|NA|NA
TGTGCCAGCAGTGTTCTTCCCTACGAGCAGTACTTC
CASSVLPYEQYF
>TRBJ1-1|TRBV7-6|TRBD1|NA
TGTGCCAGCAGCTCACAGGGGGAGAACACTGAAGCTTTCTTT
CASSSQGENTEAFF
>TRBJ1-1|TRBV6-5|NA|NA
TGTGCCAGCAGTTACGACTCGATCACTGAAGCTTTCTTT
CASSYDSITEAFF
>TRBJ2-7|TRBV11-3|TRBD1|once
TGTGCCAGCAGCTTAACCGGGACAGGGTCCTACGAGCAGTACTTC
CASSLTGTGSYEQYF
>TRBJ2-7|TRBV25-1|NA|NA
TGTGCCAGCAGTGACCCCGGCGGTAACTCCTACGAGCAGTACTTC
CASSDPGGNSYEQYF
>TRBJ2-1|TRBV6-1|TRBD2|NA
TGTGCCAGCAGTCCTAGCGGGGATGAGCAGTTCTTC
CASSPSGDEQFF
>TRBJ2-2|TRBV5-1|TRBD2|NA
TGCGCCAGCAGTTCGGGACTAGCGGGAAACACCGGGGAGCTGTTTTTT
CASSSGLAGNTGELFF
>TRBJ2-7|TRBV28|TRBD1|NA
TGTGCCAGCAGTTTATCCGGGACAGGGACCTACGAGCAGTACTTC
CASSLSGTGTYEQYF
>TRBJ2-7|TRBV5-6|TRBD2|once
TGTGCCAGCAGCTTGGTGGCCGGGACTAGTGATAGACAGTACTTC
CASSLVAGTSDRQYF
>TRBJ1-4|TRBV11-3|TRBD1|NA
TGTGCCAGCCCGGACAGGACCCCGCAGAAACTGTTTTTT
CASPDRTPQKLFF
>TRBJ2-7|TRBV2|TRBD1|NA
TGTGCCAGCAGTGAAGCGCTGCTTCCGGGACAGGGATCCTACGAGCAGTACTTC
CASSEALLPGQGSYEQYF
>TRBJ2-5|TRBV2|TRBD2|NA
TGTGCCAGCAGTGAAGGACTAGCTCTGGAGACCCAGTACTTC
CASSEGLALETQYF
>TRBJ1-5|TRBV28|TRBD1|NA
TGTGCCAGCGCAAAGCAGGGGGCGCTTGGCAATCAGCCCCAGCATTTT
CASAKQGALGNQPQHF
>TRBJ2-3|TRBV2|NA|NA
TGTGCCAGCACCCAACGGCACGGGGTCAGCACAGATACGCAGTATTTT
CASTQRHGVSTDTQYF
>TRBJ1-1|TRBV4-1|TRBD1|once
TGCGCCAGCAGCCAAGGCAGACAGGGCCACACTGAAGCTTTCTTT
CASSQGRQGHTEAFF
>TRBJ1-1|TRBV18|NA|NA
TGTGCCAGCTCACCAAACTGGGGCCCCAGGGTTGCGAACACTGAAGCTTTCTTT
CASSPNWGPRVANTEAFF
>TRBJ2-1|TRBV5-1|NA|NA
TGCGCCAGCAGCTGGTCCTCGAGCTCCTACAATGAGCAGTTCTTC
CASSWSSSSYNEQFF
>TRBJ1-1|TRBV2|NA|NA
TGTGCCAGCAGTATCGGGGAAACTGAAGCTTTCTTT
CASSIGETEAFF
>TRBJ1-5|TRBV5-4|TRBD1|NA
TGTGCCAGCAGCAAGGGACAGACCCAGCCCCAGCATTTT
CASSKGQTQPQHF
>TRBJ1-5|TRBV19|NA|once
TGTGCCAGTAGTGGACCAGGGGTGGGGAGCAATCAGCCCCAGCATTTT
CASSGPGVGSNQPQHF
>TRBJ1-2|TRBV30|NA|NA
TGTGCCTGGAGTGTATCGGGGAATTATGGCTACACCTTC
CAWSVSGNYGYTF
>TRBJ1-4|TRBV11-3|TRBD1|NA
TGTGCCAGCAGCTTCGGGACAGGCGCAACTAATGAAAAACTGTTTTTT
CASSFGTGATNEKLFF
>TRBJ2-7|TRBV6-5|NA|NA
TGTGCCAGCAGTTCAGGGGGGACGTTTGGGGACGAGCAGTACTTC
CASSSGGTFGDEQYF
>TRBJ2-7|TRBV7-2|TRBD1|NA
TGTGCCAGCAGCACCGACAGGGTTACCCTTATGGAGCAGTACTTC
CASSTDRVTLMEQYF
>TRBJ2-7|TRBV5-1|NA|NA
TGCGCCAGCAGCTTGGGGGACTTCTCCTACGAGCAGTACTTC
CASSLGDFSYEQYF
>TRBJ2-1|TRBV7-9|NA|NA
TGTGCCAGCAGCTTAGGGCTGGCGGATGAGCAGTTCTTC
CASSLGLADEQFF
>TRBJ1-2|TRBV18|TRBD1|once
TGTGCCAGCTCGCGATCGGACAGGGGGCTCTATGGCTACACCTTC
CASSRSDRGLYGYTF
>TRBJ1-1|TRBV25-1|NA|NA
TGTGCCAGCAGTGAAGAGGTGACAGGGAACACTGAAGCTTTCTTT
CASSEEVTGNTEAFF
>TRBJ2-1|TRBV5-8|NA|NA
TGTGCCAGCAGGGGGCTAGGAAATGAGCAGTTCTTC
CASRGLGNEQFF
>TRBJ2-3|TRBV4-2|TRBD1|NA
TGTGCCAGCAGACGGATGACAGGGGGCCGGGGCACAGATACGCAGTATTTT
CASRRMTGGRGTDTQYF
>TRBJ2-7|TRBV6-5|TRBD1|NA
TGTGCCAGCAGTCGCGACAGGGAGAAGTACGAGCAGTACTTC
CASSRDREKYEQYF